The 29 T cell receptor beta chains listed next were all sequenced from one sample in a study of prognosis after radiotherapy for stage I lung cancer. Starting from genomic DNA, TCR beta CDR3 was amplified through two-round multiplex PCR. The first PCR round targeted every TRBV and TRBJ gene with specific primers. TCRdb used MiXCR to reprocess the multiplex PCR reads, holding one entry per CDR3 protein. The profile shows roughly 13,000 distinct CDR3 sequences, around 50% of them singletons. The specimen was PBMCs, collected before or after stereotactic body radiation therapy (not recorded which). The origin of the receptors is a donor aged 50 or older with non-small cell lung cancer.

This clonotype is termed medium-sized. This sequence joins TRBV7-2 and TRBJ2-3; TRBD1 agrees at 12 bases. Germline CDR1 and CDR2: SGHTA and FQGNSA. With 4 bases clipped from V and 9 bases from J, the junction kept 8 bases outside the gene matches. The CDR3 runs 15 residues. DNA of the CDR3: TGTGCCAGCAGCTCGCCGGGACAGGGGGCGCGAACGCAGTATTTT. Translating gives CASSSPGQGARTQYF.

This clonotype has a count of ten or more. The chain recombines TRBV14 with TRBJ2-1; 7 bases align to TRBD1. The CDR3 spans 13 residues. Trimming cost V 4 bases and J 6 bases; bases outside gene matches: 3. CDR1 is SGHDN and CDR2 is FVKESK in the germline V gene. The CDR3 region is CASSRTGINEQFF. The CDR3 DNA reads TGTGCCAGCAGCCGGACAGGTATCAATGAGCAGTTCTTC. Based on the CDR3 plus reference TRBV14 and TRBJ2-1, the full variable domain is EAGVTQFPSHSVIEKGQTVTLRCDPISGHDNLYWYRRVMGKEIKFLLHFVKESKQDESGMPNNRFLAERTGGTYSTLKVQPAELEDSGVYFCASSRTGINEQFFGPGTRLTVL.

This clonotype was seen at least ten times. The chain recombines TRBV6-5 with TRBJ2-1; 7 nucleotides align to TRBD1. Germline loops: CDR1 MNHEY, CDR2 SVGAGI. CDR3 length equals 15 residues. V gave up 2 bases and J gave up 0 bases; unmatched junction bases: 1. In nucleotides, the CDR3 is TGTGCCAGCAGTTACGGACAGGCCTCCTACAATGAGCAGTTCTTC. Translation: CASSYGQASYNEQFF.

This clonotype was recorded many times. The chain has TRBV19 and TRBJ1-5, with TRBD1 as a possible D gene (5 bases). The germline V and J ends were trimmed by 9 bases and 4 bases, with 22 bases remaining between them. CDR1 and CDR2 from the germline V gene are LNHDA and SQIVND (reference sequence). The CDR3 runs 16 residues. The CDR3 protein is CASRFDGTLGNQPQHF. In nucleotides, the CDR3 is TGTGCCAGCAGGTTCGACGGGACTTTGGGGAATCAGCCCCAGCATTTT.

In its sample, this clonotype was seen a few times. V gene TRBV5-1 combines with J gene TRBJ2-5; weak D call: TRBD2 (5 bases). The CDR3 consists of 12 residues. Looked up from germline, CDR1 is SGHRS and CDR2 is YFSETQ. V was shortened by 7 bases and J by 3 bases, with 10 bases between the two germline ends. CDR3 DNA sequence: TGCGCCAGCTCGAGCGGAAAAGAGACCCAGTACTTC. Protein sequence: CASSSGKETQYF.

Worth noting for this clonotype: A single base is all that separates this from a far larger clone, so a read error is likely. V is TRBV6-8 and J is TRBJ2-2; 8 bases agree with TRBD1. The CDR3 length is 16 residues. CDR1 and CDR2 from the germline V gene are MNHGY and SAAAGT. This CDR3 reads CASSGQTGADTVELFF. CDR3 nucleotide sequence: TGTGCCAGCAGTGGCCAGACAGGGGCTGACACCGTGGAGCTGTTTTTT.

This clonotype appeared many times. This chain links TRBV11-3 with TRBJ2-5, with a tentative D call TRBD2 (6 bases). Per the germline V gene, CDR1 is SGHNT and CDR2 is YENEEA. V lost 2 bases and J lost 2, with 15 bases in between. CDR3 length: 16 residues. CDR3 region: CASSLIISGVQETQYF. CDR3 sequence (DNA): TGTGCCAGCAGCTTAATCATTAGCGGAGTACAAGAGACCCAGTACTTC.

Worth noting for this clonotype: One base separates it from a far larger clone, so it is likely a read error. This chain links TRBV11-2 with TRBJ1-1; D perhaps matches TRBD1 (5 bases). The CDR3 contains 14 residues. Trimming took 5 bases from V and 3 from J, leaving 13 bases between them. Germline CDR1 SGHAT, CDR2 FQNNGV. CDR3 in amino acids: CASSLGPWDTEAFF. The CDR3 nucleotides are TGTGCCAGCAGCCTGGGGCCGTGGGACACTGAAGCTTTCTTT.

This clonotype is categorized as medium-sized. The CDR3 sequence: CASSSHGTSGSAEQFF. Written as DNA, the CDR3 is TGTGCCAGCAGTTCACATGGGACTAGCGGGAGCGCTGAGCAGTTCTTC. This rearrangement joins TRBV12-3 or TRBV12-4 to TRBJ2-1, with 14 bases fitting TRBD2. The CDR3 sequence is 16 residues long. Germline trimming cut 4 bases from V and 9 bases from J; bases unmatched to any gene: 8.

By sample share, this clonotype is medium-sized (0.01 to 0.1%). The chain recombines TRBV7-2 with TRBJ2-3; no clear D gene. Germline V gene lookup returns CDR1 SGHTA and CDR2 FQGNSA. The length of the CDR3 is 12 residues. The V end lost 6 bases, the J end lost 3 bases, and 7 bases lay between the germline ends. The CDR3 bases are TGTGCCAGCAGGGCAGAAACAGATACGCAGTATTTT. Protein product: CASRAETDTQYF. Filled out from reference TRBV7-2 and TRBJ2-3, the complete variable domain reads GAGVSQSPSNKVTEKGKDVELRCDPISGHTALYWYRQSLGQGLEFLIYFQGNSAPDKSGLPSDRFSAERTGGSVSTLTIQRTQQEDSAVYLCASRAETDTQYFGPGTRLTVL.

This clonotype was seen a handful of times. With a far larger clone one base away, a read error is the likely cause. The CDR3 loop is CASSLEGTGGRYNNEQFF. In DNA, the CDR3 is TGTGCCAGCAGCTTAGAAGGGACTGGCGGGAGGTATAACAATGAGCAGTTCTTC. The chain recombines TRBV7-2 with TRBJ2-5; 8 bases line up with TRBD2. TRBJ2-1 explains the end of the DNA better; the J call may be wrong. The CDR3 runs 18 residues. Germline CDR1 SGHTA, CDR2 FQGNSA.

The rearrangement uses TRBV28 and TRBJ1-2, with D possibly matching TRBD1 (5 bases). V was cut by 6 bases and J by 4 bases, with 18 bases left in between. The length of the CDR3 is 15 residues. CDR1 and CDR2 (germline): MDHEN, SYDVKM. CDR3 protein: CASSDKGGGSYGYTF. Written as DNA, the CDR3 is TGTGCCAGCAGCGATAAAGGTGGGGGATCCTATGGCTACACCTTC.

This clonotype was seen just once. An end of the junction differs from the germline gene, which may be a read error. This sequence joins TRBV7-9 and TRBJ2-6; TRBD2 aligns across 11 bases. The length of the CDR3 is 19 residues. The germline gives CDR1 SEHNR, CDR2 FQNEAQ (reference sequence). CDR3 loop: CASPHIPGLAVSGANVLTF. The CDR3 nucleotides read TGTGCCAGTCCTCATATCCCGGGACTAGCGGTCTCTGGTGCCAACGTCCTGACTTTC.

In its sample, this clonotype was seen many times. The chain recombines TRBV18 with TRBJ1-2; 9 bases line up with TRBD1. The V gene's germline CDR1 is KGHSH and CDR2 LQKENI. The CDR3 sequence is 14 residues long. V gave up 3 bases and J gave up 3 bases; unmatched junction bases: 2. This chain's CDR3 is CASSPTGGDYGYTF. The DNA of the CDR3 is TGTGCCAGCTCACCGACAGGGGGTGACTATGGCTACACCTTC.

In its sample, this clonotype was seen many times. In nucleotides, the CDR3 is TGTGCCAGCAGCCCTGCAGGGGCGGGAGGTGGCGAGACCCAGTACTTC. Translated: CASSPAGAGGGETQYF. V is TRBV4-2 and J is TRBJ2-5; 8 positions match TRBD2. The V segment lost 4 bases and the J segment 5 bases; nucleotides outside the gene matches: 12. In germline, CDR1 is LGHNA, CDR2 YNFKEQ. CDR3 size: 16 residues.

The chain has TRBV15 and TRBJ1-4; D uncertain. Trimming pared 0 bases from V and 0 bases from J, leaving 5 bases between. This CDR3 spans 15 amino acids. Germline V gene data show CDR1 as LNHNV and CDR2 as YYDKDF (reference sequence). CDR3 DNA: TGTGCCACCAGCAGAGAAAGAACAACTAATGAAAAACTGTTTTTT. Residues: CATSRERTTNEKLFF.

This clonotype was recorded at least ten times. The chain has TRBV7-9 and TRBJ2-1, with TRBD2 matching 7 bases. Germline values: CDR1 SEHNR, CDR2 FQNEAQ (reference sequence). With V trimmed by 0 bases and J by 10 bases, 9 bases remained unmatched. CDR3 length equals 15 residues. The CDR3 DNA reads TGTGCCAGCAGCTTAGCCGGGGGAGGGCCGGGAGAGCAGTTCTTC. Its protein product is CASSLAGGGPGEQFF.

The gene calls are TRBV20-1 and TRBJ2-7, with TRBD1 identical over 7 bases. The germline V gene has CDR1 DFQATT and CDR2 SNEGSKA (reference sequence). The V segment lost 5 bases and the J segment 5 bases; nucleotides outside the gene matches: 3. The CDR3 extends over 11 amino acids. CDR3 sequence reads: CSAYRGHEQYF. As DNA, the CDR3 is TGCAGTGCTTACAGGGGTCACGAGCAGTACTTC.

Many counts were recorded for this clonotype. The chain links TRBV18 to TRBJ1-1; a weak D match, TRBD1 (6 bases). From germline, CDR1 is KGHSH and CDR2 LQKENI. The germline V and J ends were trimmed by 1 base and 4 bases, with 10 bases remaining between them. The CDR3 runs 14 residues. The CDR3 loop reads CASSPRGAVTEAFF. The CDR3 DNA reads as TGTGCCAGCTCACCACGGGGGGCGGTCACTGAAGCTTTCTTT.

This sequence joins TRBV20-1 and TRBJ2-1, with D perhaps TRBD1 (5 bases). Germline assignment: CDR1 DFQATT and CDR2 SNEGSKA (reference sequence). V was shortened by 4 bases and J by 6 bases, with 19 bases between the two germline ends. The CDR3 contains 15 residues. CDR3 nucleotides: TGCAGTGCTATACTTGGCGCTGGAAGGGGCAATGAGCAGTTCTTC. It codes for CSAILGAGRGNEQFF.

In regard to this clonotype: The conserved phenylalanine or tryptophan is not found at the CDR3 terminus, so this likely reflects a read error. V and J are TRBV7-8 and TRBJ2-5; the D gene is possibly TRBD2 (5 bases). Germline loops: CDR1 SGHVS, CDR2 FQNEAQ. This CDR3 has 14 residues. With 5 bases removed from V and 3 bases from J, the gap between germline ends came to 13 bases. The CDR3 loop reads CASSLLEGKETQYL. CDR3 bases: TGTGCCAGCAGCCTACTAGAGGGAAAAGAGACCCAGTACTTA.

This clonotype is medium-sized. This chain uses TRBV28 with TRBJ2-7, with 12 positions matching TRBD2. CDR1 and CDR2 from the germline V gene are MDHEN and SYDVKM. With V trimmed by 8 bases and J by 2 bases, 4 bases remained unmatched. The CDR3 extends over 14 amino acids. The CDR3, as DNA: TGTGCCAGCGCCCGGACTAGCGGGACCTACGAGCAGTACTTC. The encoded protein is CASARTSGTYEQYF.

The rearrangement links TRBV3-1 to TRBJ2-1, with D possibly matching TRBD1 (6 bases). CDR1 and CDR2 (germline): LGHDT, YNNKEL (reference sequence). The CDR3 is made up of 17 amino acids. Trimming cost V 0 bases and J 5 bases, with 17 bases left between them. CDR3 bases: TGTGCCAGCAGCCAAGATCTAAGTGACAGGCTCGACAATGAGCAGTTCTTC. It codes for CASSQDLSDRLDNEQFF.

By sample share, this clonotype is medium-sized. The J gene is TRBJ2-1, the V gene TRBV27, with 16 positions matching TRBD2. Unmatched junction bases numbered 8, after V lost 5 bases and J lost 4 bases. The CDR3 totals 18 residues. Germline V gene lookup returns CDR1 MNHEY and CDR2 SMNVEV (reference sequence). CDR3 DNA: TGTGCCAGCAGTGGGACTAGCGGGAGGGCACAGTTATACAATGAGCAGTTCTTC. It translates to CASSGTSGRAQLYNEQFF.

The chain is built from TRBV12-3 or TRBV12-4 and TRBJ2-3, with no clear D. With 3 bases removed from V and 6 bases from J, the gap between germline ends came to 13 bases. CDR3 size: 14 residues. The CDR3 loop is CASSFEARLDTQYF. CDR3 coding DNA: TGTGCCAGCAGTTTTGAGGCCCGCCTGGATACGCAGTATTTT.

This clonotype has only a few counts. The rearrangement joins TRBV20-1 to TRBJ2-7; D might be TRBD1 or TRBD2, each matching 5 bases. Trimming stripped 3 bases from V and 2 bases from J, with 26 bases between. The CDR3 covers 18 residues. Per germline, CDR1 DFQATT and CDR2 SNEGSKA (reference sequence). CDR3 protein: CSASYGGRPGRGTYEQYF. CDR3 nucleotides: TGCAGTGCTAGTTATGGCGGCCGACCGGGACGGGGTACCTACGAGCAGTACTTC.

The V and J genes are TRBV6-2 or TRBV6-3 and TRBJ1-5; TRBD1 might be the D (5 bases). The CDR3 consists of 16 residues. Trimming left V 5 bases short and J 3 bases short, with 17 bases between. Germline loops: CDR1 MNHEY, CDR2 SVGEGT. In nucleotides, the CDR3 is TGTGCCAGCAGTGGCCGGTACAGGTGTCTCAATCAGCCCCAGCATTTT. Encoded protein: CASSGRYRCLNQPQHF.

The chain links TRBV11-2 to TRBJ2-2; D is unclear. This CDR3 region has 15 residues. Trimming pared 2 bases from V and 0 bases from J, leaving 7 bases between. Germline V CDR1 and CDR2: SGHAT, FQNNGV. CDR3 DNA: TGTGCCAGCAGCTTATGGCAGCCGAACACCGGGGAGCTGTTTTTT. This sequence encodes CASSLWQPNTGELFF.

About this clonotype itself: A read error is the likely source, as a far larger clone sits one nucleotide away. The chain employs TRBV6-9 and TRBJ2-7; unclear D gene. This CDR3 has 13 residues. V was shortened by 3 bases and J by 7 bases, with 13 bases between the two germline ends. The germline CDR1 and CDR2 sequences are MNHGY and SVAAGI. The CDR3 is CASSYSMENEQYF. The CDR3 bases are TGTGCCAGCAGTTACTCTATGGAAAATGAGCAGTACTTC.